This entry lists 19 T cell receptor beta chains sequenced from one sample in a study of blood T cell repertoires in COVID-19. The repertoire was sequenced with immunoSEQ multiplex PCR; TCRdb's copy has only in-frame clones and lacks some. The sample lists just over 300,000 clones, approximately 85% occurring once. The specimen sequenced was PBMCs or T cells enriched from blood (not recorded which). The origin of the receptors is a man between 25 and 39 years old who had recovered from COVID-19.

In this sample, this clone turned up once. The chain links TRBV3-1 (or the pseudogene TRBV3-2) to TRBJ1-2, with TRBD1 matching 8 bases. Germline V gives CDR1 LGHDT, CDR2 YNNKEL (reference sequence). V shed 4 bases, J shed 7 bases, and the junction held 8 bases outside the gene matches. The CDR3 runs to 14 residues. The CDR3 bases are TGTGCCAGCAGCCCAGCCGACAGGGGCCTTGGCTACACCTTC. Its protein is CASSPADRGLGYTF.

The DNA for the CDR3 is TGTGCCAGCAGCTTAGGCGGGCTTTGGAGGCGGGAGACCCAGTACTTC. Translated: CASSLGGLWRRETQYF. V gene TRBV7-6 combines with J gene TRBJ2-5, with a tentative D call TRBD2 (5 bases). The length of the CDR3 is 16 residues. V was pared by 1 base and J by 5 bases, with 17 bases between. Germline CDR1 is SGHVS and CDR2 is FNYEAQ.

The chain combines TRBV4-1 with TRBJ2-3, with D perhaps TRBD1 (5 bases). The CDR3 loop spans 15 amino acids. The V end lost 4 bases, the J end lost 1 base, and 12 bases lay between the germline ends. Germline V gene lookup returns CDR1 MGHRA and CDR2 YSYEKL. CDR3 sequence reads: CASSPQGSGTDTQYF. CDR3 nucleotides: TGCGCCAGCAGCCCGCAGGGATCGGGCACAGATACGCAGTATTTT.

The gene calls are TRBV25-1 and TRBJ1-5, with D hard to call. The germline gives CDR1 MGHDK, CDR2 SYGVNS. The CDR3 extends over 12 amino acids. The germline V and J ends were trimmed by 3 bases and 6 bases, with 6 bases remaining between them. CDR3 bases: TGTGCCAGCAGTGACAGAGGTCAGCCCCAGCATTTT. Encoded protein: CASSDRGQPQHF.

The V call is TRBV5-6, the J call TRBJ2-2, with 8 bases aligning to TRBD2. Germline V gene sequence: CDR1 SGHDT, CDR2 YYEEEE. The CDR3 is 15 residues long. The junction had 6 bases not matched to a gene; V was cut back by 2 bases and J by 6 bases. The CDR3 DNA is TGTGCCAGCAGCTTCGGGGGGGCCTTGCCCGGGGAGCTGTTTTTT. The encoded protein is CASSFGGALPGELFF.

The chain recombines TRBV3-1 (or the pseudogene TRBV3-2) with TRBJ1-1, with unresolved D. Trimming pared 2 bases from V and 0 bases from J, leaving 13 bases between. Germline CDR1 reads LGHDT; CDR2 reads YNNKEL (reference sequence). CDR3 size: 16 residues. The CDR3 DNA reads TGTGCCAGCAGCCAACGCTGGGCCGGCGTGAACACTGAAGCTTTCTTT. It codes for CASSQRWAGVNTEAFF.

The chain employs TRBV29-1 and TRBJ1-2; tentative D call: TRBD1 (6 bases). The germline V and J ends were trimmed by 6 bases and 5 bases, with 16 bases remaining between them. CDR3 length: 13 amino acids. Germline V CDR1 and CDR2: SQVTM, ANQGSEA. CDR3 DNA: TGCAGCGTGGGAGGGGGAAATTTATATGGCTACACCTTC. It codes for CSVGGGNLYGYTF.

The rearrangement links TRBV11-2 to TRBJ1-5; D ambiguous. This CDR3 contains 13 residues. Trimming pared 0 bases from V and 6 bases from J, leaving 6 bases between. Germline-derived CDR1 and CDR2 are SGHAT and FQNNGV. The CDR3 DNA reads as TGTGCCAGCAGCTTAGATCACTCTCAGCCCCAGCATTTT. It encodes CASSLDHSQPQHF.

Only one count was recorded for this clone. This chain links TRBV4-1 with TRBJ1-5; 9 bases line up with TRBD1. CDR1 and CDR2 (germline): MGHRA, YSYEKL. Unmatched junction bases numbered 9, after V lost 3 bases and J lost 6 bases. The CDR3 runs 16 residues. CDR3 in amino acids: CASSQPGQGPVQPQHF. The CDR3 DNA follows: TGCGCCAGCAGCCAGCCGGGACAGGGTCCGGTTCAGCCCCAGCATTTT.

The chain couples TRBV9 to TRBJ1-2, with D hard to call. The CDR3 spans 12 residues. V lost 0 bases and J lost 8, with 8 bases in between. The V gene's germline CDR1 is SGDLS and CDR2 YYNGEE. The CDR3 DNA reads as TGTGCCAGCAGCGTAGCGAGGAGCGGCTACACCTTC. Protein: CASSVARSGYTF.

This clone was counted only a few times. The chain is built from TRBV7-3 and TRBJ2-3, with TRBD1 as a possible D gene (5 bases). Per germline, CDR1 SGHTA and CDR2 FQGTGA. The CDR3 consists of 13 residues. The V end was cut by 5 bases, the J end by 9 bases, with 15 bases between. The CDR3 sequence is CASSITRVDTQYF. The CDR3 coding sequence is TGTGCCAGCAGCATCACCAGGGTTGACACGCAGTATTTT.

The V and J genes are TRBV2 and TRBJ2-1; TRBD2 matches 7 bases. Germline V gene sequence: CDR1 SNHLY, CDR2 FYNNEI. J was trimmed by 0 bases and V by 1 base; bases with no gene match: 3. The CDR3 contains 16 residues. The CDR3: CASSEGLAPSYNEQFF. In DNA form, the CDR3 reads TGTGCCAGCAGTGAAGGACTAGCACCCTCCTACAATGAGCAGTTCTTC. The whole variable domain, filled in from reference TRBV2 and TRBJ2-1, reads EPEVTQTPSHQVTQMGQEVILRCVPISNHLYFYWYRQILGQKVEFLVSFYNNEISEKSEIFDDQFSVERPDGSNFTLKIRSTKLEDSAMYFCASSEGLAPSYNEQFFGPGTRLTVL.

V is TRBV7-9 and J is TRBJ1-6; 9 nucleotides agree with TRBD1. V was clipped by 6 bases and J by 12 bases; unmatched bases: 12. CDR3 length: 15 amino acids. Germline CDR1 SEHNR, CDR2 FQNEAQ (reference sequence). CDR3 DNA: TGTGCCAGCAGTCCCAACAGGGGGCGGTTGGTACCCCTCCACTTT. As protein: CASSPNRGRLVPLHF.

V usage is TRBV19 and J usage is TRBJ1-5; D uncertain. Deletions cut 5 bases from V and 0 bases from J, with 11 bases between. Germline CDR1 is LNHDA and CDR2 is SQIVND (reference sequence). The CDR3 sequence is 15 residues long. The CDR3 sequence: CASSLGLYSNQPQHF. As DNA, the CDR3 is TGTGCCAGTAGTCTCGGACTGTATAGCAATCAGCCCCAGCATTTT.

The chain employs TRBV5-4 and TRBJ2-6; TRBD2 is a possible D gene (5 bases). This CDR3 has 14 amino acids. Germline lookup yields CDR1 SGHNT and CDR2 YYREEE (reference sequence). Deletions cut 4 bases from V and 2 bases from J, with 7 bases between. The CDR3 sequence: CASSHGAGANVLTF. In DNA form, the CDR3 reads TGTGCCAGCAGCCACGGGGCTGGGGCCAACGTCCTGACTTTC.

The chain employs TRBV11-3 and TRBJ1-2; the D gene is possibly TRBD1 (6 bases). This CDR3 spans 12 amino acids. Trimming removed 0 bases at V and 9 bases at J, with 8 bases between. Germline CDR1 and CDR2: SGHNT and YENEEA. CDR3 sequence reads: CASSLDGQSYTF. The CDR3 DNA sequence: TGTGCCAGCAGCTTAGATGGACAGAGCTACACCTTC.

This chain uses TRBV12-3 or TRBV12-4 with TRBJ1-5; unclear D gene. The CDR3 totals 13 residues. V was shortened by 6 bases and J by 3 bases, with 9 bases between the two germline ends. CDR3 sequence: CASSPQHNQPQHF. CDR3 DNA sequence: TGTGCCAGCAGCCCCCAACACAATCAGCCCCAGCATTTT.

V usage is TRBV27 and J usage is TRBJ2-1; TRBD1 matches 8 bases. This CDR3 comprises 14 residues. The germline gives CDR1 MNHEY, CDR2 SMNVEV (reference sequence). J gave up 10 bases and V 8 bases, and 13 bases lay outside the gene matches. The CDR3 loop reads CASGPGQAYFEQFF. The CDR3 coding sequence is TGTGCCAGCGGACCGGGACAGGCTTATTTCGAGCAGTTCTTC.

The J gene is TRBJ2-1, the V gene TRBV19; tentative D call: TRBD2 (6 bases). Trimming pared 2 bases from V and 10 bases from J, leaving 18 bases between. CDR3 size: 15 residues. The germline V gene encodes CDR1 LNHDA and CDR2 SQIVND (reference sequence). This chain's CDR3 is CASSIRPASGREQFF. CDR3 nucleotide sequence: TGTGCCAGTAGTATAAGGCCCGCCAGCGGGCGGGAGCAGTTCTTC. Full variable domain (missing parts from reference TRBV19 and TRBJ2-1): DGGITQSPKYLFRKEGQNVTLSCEQNLNHDAMYWYRQDPGQGLRLIYYSQIVNDFQKGDIAEGYSVSREKKESFPLTVTSAQKNPTAFYLCASSIRPASGREQFFGPGTRLTVL.